The 27 T cell receptor beta chains below come from one sample, sequenced in a study of response to subunit inactivated influenza vaccine. One entry per CDR3 protein, called by TCRdb with MiXCR from the RT-PCR reads. This repertoire shows 500,000 to 600,000 distinct CDR3 sequences, about 11% found once; its top ten account for roughly 9.6%. Another study also made use of these data, one on T cells expressing NK-cell markers. That paper adds: In generating TCR beta cDNA, 5'RACE template switching with UMIs was used.

The source material was PBMCs from blood, sampled on the day of vaccination. Receptors originate from a man aged 50-60 years who received an inactivated influenza vaccine.

This clonotype was found a few times. The genes are TRBV7-2 and TRBJ1-6; TRBD1 matches 8 bases. V lost 0 bases to trimming and J lost 10 bases; unmatched junction nucleotides: 8. CDR1 and CDR2 from the germline V gene are SGHTA and FQGNSA. The CDR3 covers 16 residues. CDR3 nucleotide sequence: TGTGCCAGCAGCTTAGCGGGGACAGGCGGAAAATCACCCCTCCACTTT. It encodes CASSLAGTGGKSPLHF. Full variable domain (rest looked up from reference TRBV7-2 and TRBJ1-6): GAGVSQSPSNKVTEKGKDVELRCDPISGHTALYWYRQSLGQGLEFLIYFQGNSAPDKSGLPSDRFSAERTGGSVSTLTIQRTQQEDSAVYLCASSLAGTGGKSPLHFGNGTRLTVT.

The chain employs TRBV3-1 and TRBJ2-7, with D possibly matching TRBD1 (5 bases). This CDR3 is 15 amino acids long. Trimming removed 4 bases from V and 3 bases from J, with 16 bases in between. Germline V gives CDR1 LGHDT, CDR2 YNNKEL (reference sequence). The CDR3 DNA sequence: TGTGCCAGCAGCCCGCGGCCAGGGCTCCGCTACGAGCAGTACTTC. Translated, it gives CASSPRPGLRYEQYF.

This clonotype was seen a handful of times. The chain carries TRBV20-1 and TRBJ2-1; no reliable D call. CDR1 DFQATT and CDR2 SNEGSKA come from the germline V gene (reference sequence). Trimming removed 3 bases from V and 2 bases from J, with 11 bases in between. The CDR3 contains 14 residues. Written as DNA, the CDR3 is TGCAGTGCTAGTCTGAGATCCCCCTACAATGAGCAGTTCTTC. The encoded protein is CSASLRSPYNEQFF.

Many counts were recorded for this clonotype. This sequence joins TRBV5-5 and TRBJ1-2; D uncertain. V was clipped by 0 bases and J by 7 bases, with 10 bases between them. Germline V gene sequence: CDR1 SGHKS, CDR2 YYEKEE (reference sequence). CDR3 size: 13 residues. The CDR3 region is CASSLDPAGGYTF. CDR3 DNA: TGTGCCAGCAGCTTGGACCCGGCTGGTGGCTACACCTTC.

The table lists this clonotype with a few counts. This rearrangement joins TRBV28 to TRBJ2-7; 9 bases map to TRBD1. V lost 5 bases to trimming and J lost 2 bases; unmatched junction nucleotides: 13. Germline lookup yields CDR1 MDHEN and CDR2 SYDVKM. The CDR3 has 17 amino acids. CDR3 loop: CASSEGPGTGNTYEQYF. The CDR3 bases are TGTGCCAGCAGTGAAGGTCCCGGGACAGGGAACACCTACGAGCAGTACTTC.

This clonotype has a handful of counts. The chain links TRBV12-3 or TRBV12-4 to TRBJ1-1; D uncertain. V shed 1 base and J shed 4 bases, with 10 bases lying between them. The CDR3 is made up of 14 amino acids. The DNA of the CDR3 is TGTGCCAGCAGTTTAGTCGGCAGGACCACTGAAGCTTTCTTT. Translated: CASSLVGRTTEAFF.

This clonotype was counted a few times. The J gene is TRBJ2-7, the V gene TRBV30; tentatively, D is TRBD1 or TRBD2 (5 bases each). V was pared by 4 bases and J by 3 bases, with 16 bases between. Per the germline V gene, CDR1 is GTSNPN and CDR2 is SVGIG (reference sequence). The CDR3 extends over 14 amino acids. The CDR3 sequence: CAWKPGRQLYEQYF. Written as DNA, the CDR3 is TGTGCCTGGAAACCGGGACGCCAACTCTACGAGCAGTACTTC. The variable domain in full, completed from reference TRBV30 and TRBJ2-7, reads SQTIHQWPATLVQPVGSPLSLECTVEGTSNPNLYWYRQAAGRGLQLLFYSVGIGQISSEVPQNLSASRPQDRQFILSSKKLLLSDSGFYLCAWKPGRQLYEQYFGPGTRLTVT.

This clonotype has just a few counts. This sequence joins TRBV12-3 or TRBV12-4 and TRBJ2-2; 11 nucleotides agree with TRBD2. The CDR3 runs to 15 residues. V lost 7 bases, J lost 3 bases, and 4 bases stayed unmatched. CDR3 sequence (DNA): TGTGCCAGCAACTTGGGACTAGCGGACACCGGGGAGCTGTTTTTT. Residues: CASNLGLADTGELFF.

This clonotype was seen at least ten times. V and J are TRBV6-5 and TRBJ2-5, with D maybe TRBD1 (5 bases). Germline V CDR1 and CDR2: MNHEY, SVGAGI. This CDR3 comprises 14 residues. With 0 bases removed from V and 8 bases from J, the gap between germline ends came to 13 bases. CDR3 protein: CASSYSARVSTQYF. CDR3 in DNA: TGTGCCAGCAGTTACTCGGCCAGGGTTTCCACCCAGTACTTC.

This clonotype was detected only a few times. Here the CDR3 DNA reads TGTGCCAGCACCGTCCGAGGAGCAGGGGGCGTAGCTTTCTTT. Translated: CASTVRGAGGVAFF. The chain has TRBV6-1 and TRBJ1-1; the match to TRBD1 covers 8 bases. V lost 7 bases, J lost 10 bases, and 14 bases stayed unmatched. The CDR3 spans 14 residues. The germline gives CDR1 MNHNS, CDR2 SASEGT.

V usage is TRBV5-4 and J usage is TRBJ2-2; 8 bases agree with TRBD1. This CDR3 comprises 16 residues. Trimming removed 0 bases from V and 4 bases from J; junction bases left unmatched: 5. Germline V gene data show CDR1 as SGHNT and CDR2 as YYREEE (reference sequence). The CDR3 region is CASSLGTGRSTGELFF. The CDR3 bases are TGTGCCAGCAGCTTGGGGACAGGGCGGAGCACCGGGGAGCTGTTTTTT.

This clonotype has a handful of counts. This chain uses TRBV11-3 with TRBJ2-1, with D perhaps TRBD2 (5 bases). The V and J ends lost 5 bases and 4 bases respectively, with 18 bases between them. CDR3 length: 16 residues. Germline V CDR1 and CDR2: SGHNT, YENEEA. In DNA, the CDR3 is TGTGCCAGCAGCCTCGCCTCGGCGGGTGCTTACAATGAGCAGTTCTTC. Translation gives CASSLASAGAYNEQFF.

This clonotype came up a few times. This chain joins TRBV20-1 and TRBJ2-3; 11 nucleotides agree with TRBD2. The trim removed 4 bases at V and 7 bases at J, leaving 13 bases unmatched. Germline CDR1 DFQATT, CDR2 SNEGSKA (reference sequence). CDR3 size: 16 residues. DNA for the CDR3: TGCAGTGCTACGGATTTCTTAGCGGGAGGGCCTTATACGCAGTATTTT. It is translated as CSATDFLAGGPYTQYF.

This chain connects TRBV20-1 to TRBJ2-5; TRBD2 matches at 8 bases. The CDR3 totals 19 residues. Trimming cost V 0 bases and J 2 bases; bases outside gene matches: 17. Germline V gene sequence: CDR1 DFQATT, CDR2 SNEGSKA (reference sequence). The CDR3 DNA follows: TGCAGTGCTAGAGATCGTCAGCGGGGGATGAGTGGGCCACAAGAGACCCAGTACTTC. The encoded protein is CSARDRQRGMSGPQETQYF.

This clonotype was counted only a few times. This chain uses TRBV28 with TRBJ2-1; TRBD2 aligns across 14 bases. The V gene's germline CDR1 is MDHEN and CDR2 SYDVKM. With 6 bases clipped from V and 9 bases from J, the junction kept 13 bases outside the gene matches. This CDR3 spans 17 amino acids. The chain's CDR3 is CASRPGLAGVSGGEQFF. CDR3 nucleotide sequence: TGTGCCAGCAGACCGGGACTAGCGGGAGTCTCAGGGGGTGAGCAGTTCTTC.

This clonotype was detected a few times. The V and J genes are TRBV11-2 and TRBJ1-1, with 7 bases matching TRBD1. From germline, CDR1 is SGHAT and CDR2 FQNNGV. J was trimmed by 2 bases and V by 7 bases; bases with no gene match: 10. The CDR3 is made up of 15 amino acids. The CDR3 sequence is CASILQEGANTEAFF. The CDR3 DNA sequence: TGTGCCAGCATCCTCCAAGAGGGGGCAAACACTGAAGCTTTCTTT.

V gene TRBV29-1 combines with J gene TRBJ2-2; TRBD1 matches 8 bases. Germline trimming cut 5 bases from V and 0 bases from J; bases unmatched to any gene: 2. CDR1 and CDR2 (germline): SQVTM, ANQGSEA. The CDR3 has 14 amino acids. The CDR3 loop is CSVRTGSNTGELFF. CDR3 bases: TGCAGCGTTAGGACAGGGTCGAACACCGGGGAGCTGTTTTTT.

With respect to this clonotype: Possible read error: a much larger clone is one base away. This rearrangement joins TRBV7-3 to TRBJ2-2; TRBD2 matches 9 bases. Germline CDR1 reads SGHTA; CDR2 reads FQGTGA. The CDR3 runs 16 residues. CDR3 region: CATSYLAGPNTGELFF. CDR3 nucleotides: TGTGCCACCAGCTACCTAGCGGGACCGAACACCGGGGAGCTGTTTTTT. Drawing the rest from reference TRBV7-3 and TRBJ2-2, the complete variable domain is GAGVSQTPSNKVTEKGKYVELRCDPISGHTALYWYRQSLGQGPEFLIYFQGTGAADDSGLPNDRFFAVRPEGSVSTLKIQRTERGDSAVYLCATSYLAGPNTGELFFGEGSRLTVL.

This clonotype was recorded many times. This chain uses TRBV5-1 with TRBJ2-1; 13 positions agree with TRBD2. Per the germline V gene, CDR1 is SGHRS and CDR2 is YFSETQ. J gave up 8 bases and V 5 bases, and 4 bases lay outside the gene matches. The CDR3 has 14 residues. The CDR3 protein is CASRGLAGRDEQFF. The CDR3 DNA follows: TGCGCCAGCAGGGGACTAGCGGGGCGTGATGAGCAGTTCTTC.

V and J are TRBV20-1 and TRBJ2-7; either TRBD1 or TRBD2 may fit D (5 bases each). From germline, CDR1 is DFQATT and CDR2 SNEGSKA (reference sequence). The CDR3 runs to 13 residues. V was shortened by 6 bases and J by 5 bases, with 17 bases between the two germline ends. The CDR3 nucleotides read TGCAGTGCACGGGACCAACGGGGCCACGAGCAGTACTTC. Amino acids: CSARDQRGHEQYF.

The chain recombines TRBV20-1 with TRBJ2-3; no clear D. The germline V gene has CDR1 DFQATT and CDR2 SNEGSKA (reference sequence). This CDR3 region has 13 residues. V lost 4 bases and J lost 5, with 13 bases in between. The CDR3 sequence: CSANPHVGDTQYF. The CDR3 region has the DNA TGCAGTGCTAACCCCCACGTGGGAGATACGCAGTATTTT.

This clonotype came up a few times. The V and J genes are TRBV4-1 and TRBJ2-1; the D call may be TRBD1 or TRBD2 (5 bases each). CDR3 length: 17 residues. The germline V and J ends were trimmed by 2 bases and 0 bases, with 14 bases remaining between them. Germline V gene lookup returns CDR1 MGHRA and CDR2 YSYEKL. In DNA form, the CDR3 reads TGCGCCAGCAGCCAACCAGAGCGGACAAGCTCCTACAATGAGCAGTTCTTC. Protein sequence: CASSQPERTSSYNEQFF.

A word on this clonotype: Its ends do not fully match the called genes, so a read error is possible. The chain links TRBV7-7 to TRBJ2-7; a weak D match, TRBD2 (5 bases). Germline V gene data show CDR1 as SSHAT and CDR2 as FNYEAQ (reference sequence). This CDR3 spans 14 amino acids. The CDR3 spells CASSLNIGSYKQYF. The CDR3 DNA reads TGTGCCAGCAGCTTAAACATAGGGAGCTACAAGCAGTACTTC.

This clonotype was seen a few times. The chain combines TRBV18 with TRBJ2-3; possibly TRBD1 or TRBD2 for D (5 bases each). The CDR3 runs to 15 residues. The V and J ends lost 6 bases and 2 bases respectively, with 15 bases between them. Germline values: CDR1 KGHSH, CDR2 LQKENI. CDR3 sequence (DNA): TGTGCCAGCTCTTTGACGGGGACCCCCACAGATACGCAGTATTTT. Residues: CASSLTGTPTDTQYF.

This clonotype has ten or more counts. The chain links TRBV5-1 to TRBJ2-1, with no clear D. Trimming stripped 2 bases from V and 12 bases from J, with 15 bases between. The CDR3 covers 13 residues. CDR1 and CDR2 from the germline V gene are SGHRS and YFSETQ. CDR3 DNA sequence: TGCGCCAGCAGCTTTGATCAGTCCCCGGCGCAGTTCTTC. Protein: CASSFDQSPAQFF.

This CDR3 is CASSSPSAGSYEQYF. The CDR3 DNA is TGTGCCAGCAGCTCCCCATCGGCAGGTAGCTACGAGCAGTACTTC. V gene TRBV7-6 combines with J gene TRBJ2-7, with D uncertain. Germline CDR1 reads SGHVS; CDR2 reads FNYEAQ. There are 15 residues in the CDR3. The V end was cut by 4 bases, the J end by 3 bases, with 16 bases between.

The sample holds a few counts of this clonotype. The gene calls are TRBV5-1 and TRBJ2-1; D may be TRBD2 (5 bases). The CDR3 is 15 residues long. V gave up 2 bases and J gave up 2 bases, with 11 bases separating them. The germline gives CDR1 SGHRS, CDR2 YFSETQ. The CDR3 sequence: CASSFTGVTYNEQFF. The CDR3, as DNA: TGCGCCAGCAGCTTTACCGGGGTGACCTACAATGAGCAGTTCTTC.